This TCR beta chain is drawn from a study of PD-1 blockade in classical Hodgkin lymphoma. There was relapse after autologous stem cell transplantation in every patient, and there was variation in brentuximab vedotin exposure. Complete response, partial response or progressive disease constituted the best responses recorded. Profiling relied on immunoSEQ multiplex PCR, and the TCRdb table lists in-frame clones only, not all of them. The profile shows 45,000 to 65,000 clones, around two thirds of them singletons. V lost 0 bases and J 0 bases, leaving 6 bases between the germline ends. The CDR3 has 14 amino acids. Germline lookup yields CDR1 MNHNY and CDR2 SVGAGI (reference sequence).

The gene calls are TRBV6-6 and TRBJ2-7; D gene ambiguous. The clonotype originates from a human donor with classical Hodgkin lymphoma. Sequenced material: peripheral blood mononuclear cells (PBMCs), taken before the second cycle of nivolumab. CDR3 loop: CASSYSGSSYEQYF. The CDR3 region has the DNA TGTGCCAGCAGTTACTCGGGCAGCTCCTACGAGCAGTACTTC.